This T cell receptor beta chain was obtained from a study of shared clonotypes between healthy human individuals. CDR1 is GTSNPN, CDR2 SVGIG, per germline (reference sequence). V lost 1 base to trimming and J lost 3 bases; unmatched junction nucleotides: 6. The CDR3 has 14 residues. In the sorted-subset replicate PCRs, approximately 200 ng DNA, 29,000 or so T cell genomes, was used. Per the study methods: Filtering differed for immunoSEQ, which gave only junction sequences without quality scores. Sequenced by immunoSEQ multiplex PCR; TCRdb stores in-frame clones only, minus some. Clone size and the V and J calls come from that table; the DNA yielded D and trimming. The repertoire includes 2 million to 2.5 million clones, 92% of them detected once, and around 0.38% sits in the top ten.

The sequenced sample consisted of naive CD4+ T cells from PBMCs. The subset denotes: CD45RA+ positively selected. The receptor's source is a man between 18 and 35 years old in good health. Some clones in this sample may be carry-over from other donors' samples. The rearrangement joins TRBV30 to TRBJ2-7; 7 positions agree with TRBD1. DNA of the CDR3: TGTGCCTGGAGTGGGACAGGTCGTCGCTACGAGCAGTACTTC. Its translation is CAWSGTGRRYEQYF.